A selection of T cell receptor beta chains follows, all from one sample in a study of CD8 T cells in ankylosing spondylitis. TCRdb analysed the 5' RACE reads with MiXCR anew, one entry per CDR3 protein. The sample lists a few hundred thousand distinct CDR3 sequences; over 15% were seen once. The specimen sequenced was blood, either unsorted or a sorted T cell fraction (not recorded which). The receptors come from a male donor with ankylosing spondylitis or in good health (not recorded which). Both conserved end residues are part of each CDR3. The D gene is left open where the match is weak. Not every row has a clone size; where given, it reads once, few, many or a size class.

D,length,size,J,V,DNA,CDR3
TRBD2,15,.,TRBJ2-7,TRBV28,TGTGCCAGCAGTTTTCTAACTAGCGGGAACTACGAGCAGTACTTC,CASSFLTSGNYEQYF
TRBD2,16,.,TRBJ2-5,TRBV5-1,TGCGCCAGCAGCCCCGGACGGCTAGCGGTACAAGAGACCCAGTACTTC,CASSPGRLAVQETQYF
TRBD1,14,few,TRBJ2-1,TRBV12-3/TRBV12-4,TGTGCCAGCATTACGGACAGGGAATTCAATGAGCAGTTCTTC,CASITDREFNEQFF
.,15,.,TRBJ2-6,TRBV4-3,TGCGCCAGCAGCCAAGTTGTGGCTGGGGCCAACGTCCTGACTTTC,CASSQVVAGANVLTF
.,17,few,TRBJ2-4,TRBV4-2,TGTGCCAGCAGCCAAGAGGGTACCCCCGGGTCCAAAAACATTCAGTACTTC,CASSQEGTPGSKNIQYF
.,17,few,TRBJ2-3,TRBV4-1,TGCGCCAGCAGCCAAGATCCTACAGGGACTAGCACAGATACGCAGTATTTT,CASSQDPTGTSTDTQYF
TRBD2,16,few,TRBJ2-7,TRBV7-2,TGTGCCAGCAGCTTAGGACTAGCGGGAGCGCCCTACGAGCAGTACTTC,CASSLGLAGAPYEQYF
TRBD2,14,.,TRBJ2-1,TRBV6-2/TRBV6-3,TGTGCCAGTTTAGCGGGAGGGTCCTACAATGAGCAGTTCTTC,CASLAGGSYNEQFF
.,14,.,TRBJ2-5,TRBV7-3,TGTGCCAGCAGCTTAGTGGCTGAGGGGGAGACCCAGTACTTC,CASSLVAEGETQYF
.,15,.,TRBJ2-4,TRBV7-8,TGTGCCAGCAGCCCGACAGATATTTCCAAAAACATTCAGTACTTC,CASSPTDISKNIQYF
.,15,many,TRBJ2-7,TRBV12-3/TRBV12-4,TGTGCCAGCACCCGCGGGGACAAAGGGACTTACGAGCAGTACTTC,CASTRGDKGTYEQYF
.,11,few,TRBJ2-7,TRBV20-1,TGCAGTGCTAGGGAGATGCACGAGCAGTACTTC,CSAREMHEQYF